What follows are 19 T cell receptor beta chains derived from one specimen sequenced in a study of T cell changes during pregnancy in multiple sclerosis. Sequencing used immunoSEQ multiplex PCR; TCRdb keeps in-frame clones, though not all of them. The sample contains around 32,000 clones, about 89% of which appear only once. The starting material was CD8+ T cells from peripheral blood mononuclear cells, obtained in the third trimester of pregnancy. Receptors originate from a female donor with multiple sclerosis, enrolled in a pregnancy study.

The J gene is TRBJ2-2, the V gene TRBV2; 8 bases are shared with TRBD2. This CDR3 spans 16 amino acids. J gave up 8 bases and V 3 bases, and 11 bases lay outside the gene matches. Germline values: CDR1 SNHLY, CDR2 FYNNEI. In DNA form, the CDR3 reads TGTGCCAGCAGTGATGATGCGGGAGGAGAGGAGGGGGAGCTGTTTTTT. This sequence encodes CASSDDAGGEEGELFF.

The chain links TRBV28 to TRBJ2-7; 7 bases are shared with TRBD2. The V segment lost 3 bases and the J segment 1 base; nucleotides outside the gene matches: 15. Germline V gene lookup returns CDR1 MDHEN and CDR2 SYDVKM. The CDR3 has 18 residues. The CDR3 DNA reads TGTGCCAGCAGTTTTCCCCGAGATAGCGGGCCCTCTTCCTACGAGCAGTACTTC. Encoded protein: CASSFPRDSGPSSYEQYF. Full variable domain (outside the CDR3, taken from reference TRBV28 and TRBJ2-7): DVKVTQSSRYLVKRTGEKVFLECVQDMDHENMFWYRQDPGLGLRLIYFSYDVKMKEKGDIPEGYSVSREKKERFSLILESASTNQTSMYLCASSFPRDSGPSSYEQYFGPGTRLTVT.

This clone was observed once. The gene calls are TRBV9 and TRBJ2-5, with D possibly TRBD2 on 5 matching bases. The CDR3 runs to 13 residues. Trimming took 0 bases from V and 3 from J, leaving 6 bases between them. CDR1 SGDLS and CDR2 YYNGEE come from the germline V gene. The chain's CDR3 is CASSVGGKETQYF. The CDR3 DNA reads as TGTGCCAGCAGCGTAGGAGGGAAAGAGACCCAGTACTTC.

The chain is built from TRBV6-1 and TRBJ2-5; TRBD2 might be the D (5 bases). The CDR3 is made up of 12 amino acids. Germline V gene sequence: CDR1 MNHNS, CDR2 SASEGT. Trimming left V 10 bases short and J 7 bases short, with 16 bases between. The CDR3 here is CAIGTSEGTQYF. The CDR3 DNA sequence: TGTGCCATTGGAACTTCTGAGGGGACCCAGTACTTC.

The V and J genes are TRBV6-5 and TRBJ1-2; D is undetermined. CDR3 length equals 15 residues. Trimming removed 2 bases from V and 4 bases from J, with 14 bases in between. The germline CDR1 and CDR2 sequences are MNHEY and SVGAGI. The CDR3 reads CASSYGQLGSYGYTF. As DNA, the CDR3 is TGTGCCAGCAGTTACGGGCAGTTAGGCTCCTATGGCTACACCTTC.

The chain has TRBV7-2 and TRBJ2-1; 12 bases fit TRBD2. CDR1 is SGHTA and CDR2 is FQGNSA in the germline V gene. There are 15 residues in the CDR3. V gave up 5 bases and J gave up 4 bases; unmatched junction bases: 3. CDR3 in DNA: TGTGCCAGCAGCCCTACTAGCGGGGGGTACAATGAGCAGTTCTTC. The encoded protein is CASSPTSGGYNEQFF.

This clone is a singleton in its sample. The CDR3 protein is CASSEWQRSNGEAFF. The CDR3 coding sequence is TGTGCCAGCAGTGAGTGGCAGAGGAGTAACGGTGAAGCTTTCTTT. The chain combines TRBV2 with TRBJ1-1, with no clear D. Germline assignment: CDR1 SNHLY and CDR2 FYNNEI. The CDR3 totals 15 residues. V lost 3 bases to trimming and J lost 7 bases, with 18 bases between them.

The rearrangement links TRBV2 to TRBJ2-7, with 7 bases that match TRBD1. Germline loops: CDR1 SNHLY, CDR2 FYNNEI. V was clipped by 4 bases and J by 7 bases; unmatched bases: 10. The CDR3 covers 14 residues. For the CDR3, the DNA is TGTGCCAGCAGTGTAGAACAGGGGCCACGGGAGCAGTACTTC. This encodes CASSVEQGPREQYF.

V is TRBV9 and J is TRBJ1-3, with 7 nucleotides matching TRBD1. Germline-derived CDR1 and CDR2 are SGDLS and YYNGEE. Losses at the gene ends were 4 bases for V and 4 bases for J; bases not matched to a gene: 20. CDR3 size: 19 residues. The CDR3 nucleotides read TGTGCCAGCAGCCAAAATGGTATCCCCGACAGGGAAAAAGGAAACACCATATATTTT. This codes for CASSQNGIPDREKGNTIYF.

This chain connects TRBV5-1 to TRBJ1-1; D call uncertain. Per germline, CDR1 SGHRS and CDR2 YFSETQ. This CDR3 is 16 amino acids long. The V end lost 7 bases, the J end lost 2 bases, and 21 bases lay between the germline ends. CDR3 DNA sequence: TGCGCCAGCTGGGGTGGTAAGGGAGGGATAAACACTGAAGCTTTCTTT. Amino acid sequence: CASWGGKGGINTEAFF.

CDR3 nucleotides: TGTGCCAGCAGTCCTGGGGGCCAAAGCGGGGGGCTGAATGAGCAGTTCTTC. As protein: CASSPGGQSGGLNEQFF. The chain employs TRBV7-8 and TRBJ2-1; 9 bases match TRBD2. There are 17 residues in the CDR3. Trimming removed 6 bases from V and 7 bases from J; junction bases left unmatched: 16. Per the germline V gene, CDR1 is SGHVS and CDR2 is FQNEAQ. The whole variable domain, remainder taken from reference TRBV7-8 and TRBJ2-1, is GAGVSQSPRYKVAKRGQDVALRCDPISGHVSLFWYQQALGQGPEFLTYFQNEAQLDKSGLPSDRFFAERPEGSVSTLKIQRTQQEDSAVYLCASSPGGQSGGLNEQFFGPGTRLTVL.

The chain has TRBV27 and TRBJ1-5; 10 bases are a match to TRBD1. The CDR3 runs 14 residues. Trimming at V came to 8 bases and at J to 4 bases, leaving 5 bases not matched to a gene. Germline V lookup: CDR1 MNHEY, CDR2 SMNVEV (reference sequence). CDR3 sequence (DNA): TGTGCCAGCCGTAGGACAGGGGGTAATCAGCCCCAGCATTTT. Translation gives CASRRTGGNQPQHF.

In this sample, this clone turned up a few times. The chain recombines TRBV21-1 with TRBJ1-1. TRBV21-1 is a known pseudogene. This CDR3 has 14 amino acids. CDR3 in amino acids: CASSKVRENTEAFF. CDR3 bases: TGTGCCAGCAGCAAAGTAAGAGAGAACACTGAAGCTTTCTTT.

J is TRBJ1-6 and V is TRBV2; 8 bases align to TRBD1. In germline, CDR1 is SNHLY, CDR2 FYNNEI. This CDR3 spans 18 amino acids. The V segment lost 2 bases and the J segment 3 bases; nucleotides outside the gene matches: 9. The CDR3 DNA reads TGTGCCAGCAGTGAAAAGGCCCCAGGGGGCTACTATAATTCACCCCTCCACTTT. Protein: CASSEKAPGGYYNSPLHF.

The chain joins TRBV27 to TRBJ2-7; perhaps TRBD1 as D (6 bases). CDR1 and CDR2 (germline): MNHEY, SMNVEV (reference sequence). Trimming shortened V by 3 bases and J by 5 bases, and 14 bases separated the two germline ends. The CDR3 extends over 14 amino acids. DNA of the CDR3: TGTGCCAGCAGTTTCTCAGGGGTAGTCGACGAGCAGTACTTC. It codes for CASSFSGVVDEQYF.

This chain connects TRBV6-4 to TRBJ1-4; 7 bases match TRBD1. Germline V gene lookup returns CDR1 MRHNA and CDR2 SNTAGT. The CDR3 runs to 15 residues. The ends lost 2 bases at V and 4 bases at J; junction bases unmatched: 4. CDR3 amino acids: CASSDLQGFNEKLFF. For the CDR3, the DNA is TGTGCCAGCAGTGACCTACAGGGGTTTAATGAAAAACTGTTTTTT.

This clone came up once. The chain is built from TRBV27 and TRBJ1-1, with TRBD1 as a possible D gene (5 bases). This CDR3 region has 15 residues. The V end lost 11 bases, the J end lost 1 base, and 20 bases lay between the germline ends. Germline V CDR1 and CDR2: MNHEY, SMNVEV (reference sequence). The CDR3, as DNA: TGTGCCTCGGCCCGGACGGGGGGATGGAACACTGAAGCTTTCTTT. It yields the protein CASARTGGWNTEAFF.

This chain uses TRBV6-1 with TRBJ2-3; 13 bases are shared with TRBD2. This CDR3 has 15 residues. CDR1 MNHNS and CDR2 SASEGT come from the germline V gene. The J segment lost 4 bases and the V segment lost 6 bases, leaving 4 bases of the junction unmatched. CDR3 bases: TGTGCCAGCAGCGCCACTAGCGGGGGGGCAGATACGCAGTATTTT. Translating gives CASSATSGGADTQYF.

This clone was found a few times. This chain links TRBV4-2 with TRBJ2-2, with 15 nucleotides matching TRBD2. Unmatched junction bases numbered 0, after V lost 1 base and J lost 6 bases. The germline gives CDR1 LGHNA, CDR2 YNFKEQ. The CDR3 consists of 16 residues. CDR3 bases: TGTGCCAGCAGCCAAGGGACTAGCGGGGGGGCCGGGGAGCTGTTTTTT. Its protein product is CASSQGTSGGAGELFF.